This is a list of T cell receptor beta chains from one sample in a study of T cell responses to AZD1222 COVID-19 vaccine. Produced via immunoSEQ multiplex PCR; TCRdb's table is partial and in-frame only. The sample lists more than 85,000 clones; 91% were seen once. This specimen was peripheral blood, taken on day 0 of AZD1222 vaccination. These receptors all stem from an adult in good health. Both conserved end residues are part of each CDR3. Each record gives: D gene, J gene, clone size, V gene, CDR3 protein, CDR3 DNA. D genes are given only for firm matches. Size is omitted from some rows. Given values are once, few, many or a class for expanded clones.

d_call: TRBD2
j_call: TRBJ2-3
clone_size: NA
v_call: TRBV18
cdr3_aa: CASSPGLARNTDTQYF
cdr3_nt: TGTGCCAGCTCACCAGGACTAGCGAGAAACACAGATACGCAGTATTTT

d_call: TRBD1
j_call: TRBJ2-7
clone_size: NA
v_call: TRBV10-3
cdr3_aa: CAISAGTGYYEQYF
cdr3_nt: TGTGCCATCAGCGCCGGGACAGGATACTACGAGCAGTACTTC

d_call: NA
j_call: TRBJ1-5
clone_size: NA
v_call: TRBV19
cdr3_aa: CASSIRGDLGNQPQHF
cdr3_nt: TGTGCCAGTAGTATCCGGGGGGATCTCGGCAATCAGCCCCAGCATTTT

d_call: NA
j_call: TRBJ1-1
clone_size: NA
v_call: TRBV9
cdr3_aa: CASSVNRANTEAFF
cdr3_nt: TGTGCCAGCAGCGTAAATCGGGCGAACACTGAAGCTTTCTTT

d_call: NA
j_call: TRBJ1-5
clone_size: once
v_call: TRBV10-3
cdr3_aa: CAISPGSAQPQHF
cdr3_nt: TGTGCCATCAGCCCAGGGAGTGCTCAGCCCCAGCATTTT

d_call: TRBD1
j_call: TRBJ1-3
clone_size: many
v_call: TRBV5-6
cdr3_aa: CASRDQGAGNTIYF
cdr3_nt: TGTGCCAGCAGAGATCAGGGGGCTGGAAACACCATATATTTT

d_call: TRBD1
j_call: TRBJ1-3
clone_size: NA
v_call: TRBV5-1
cdr3_aa: CASSMDVQGTGNTIYF
cdr3_nt: TGCGCCAGCAGCATGGACGTACAGGGGACGGGAAACACCATATATTTT

d_call: TRBD1
j_call: TRBJ1-5
clone_size: NA
v_call: TRBV24-1
cdr3_aa: CATSDLGQGGNQPQHF
cdr3_nt: TGTGCCACCAGTGACCTGGGACAGGGCGGCAATCAGCCCCAGCATTTT

d_call: TRBD2
j_call: TRBJ2-5
clone_size: NA
v_call: TRBV4-1
cdr3_aa: CASSPSGSETQYF
cdr3_nt: TGCGCCAGCAGCCCTAGCGGGAGTGAGACCCAGTACTTC

d_call: NA
j_call: TRBJ2-3
clone_size: NA
v_call: TRBV6-5
cdr3_aa: CASSYSSATSTDTQYF
cdr3_nt: TGTGCCAGCAGTTACTCTTCAGCGACTAGCACAGATACGCAGTATTTT

d_call: TRBD1
j_call: TRBJ1-4
clone_size: NA
v_call: TRBV5-1
cdr3_aa: CASSSQGAEKLFF
cdr3_nt: TGCGCCAGCAGTTCCCAGGGGGCTGAAAAACTGTTTTTT

d_call: NA
j_call: TRBJ1-1
clone_size: NA
v_call: TRBV2
cdr3_aa: CATRPPGAADAFF
cdr3_nt: TGTGCCACCCGGCCCCCAGGTGCGGCTGACGCTTTCTTT

d_call: NA
j_call: TRBJ2-7
clone_size: NA
v_call: TRBV2
cdr3_aa: CASGGRTGTQQQYF
cdr3_nt: TGTGCCAGCGGGGGAAGGACCGGGACGCAGCAGCAGTACTTC

d_call: NA
j_call: TRBJ1-2
clone_size: once
v_call: TRBV9
cdr3_aa: CASSVALQPDYGYTF
cdr3_nt: TGTGCCAGCAGCGTAGCCTTACAGCCTGACTATGGCTACACCTTC

d_call: NA
j_call: TRBJ2-7
clone_size: NA
v_call: TRBV6-6
cdr3_aa: CASKDPGYEQYF
cdr3_nt: TGTGCCAGCAAAGACCCGGGATACGAGCAGTACTTC

d_call: NA
j_call: TRBJ1-1
clone_size: NA
v_call: TRBV6-5
cdr3_aa: CASSRPGGNTEAFF
cdr3_nt: TGTGCCAGCAGTCGACCTGGGGGGAACACTGAAGCTTTCTTT

d_call: NA
j_call: TRBJ1-1
clone_size: NA
v_call: TRBV6-5
cdr3_aa: CASSRPHMNTEAFF
cdr3_nt: TGTGCCAGCAGCAGGCCTCACATGAACACTGAAGCTTTCTTT

d_call: NA
j_call: TRBJ2-1
clone_size: NA
v_call: TRBV2
cdr3_aa: CASCPGTSSYNEQFF
cdr3_nt: TGTGCCAGCTGCCCCGGGACTTCCTCCTACAATGAGCAGTTCTTC

d_call: NA
j_call: TRBJ1-2
clone_size: NA
v_call: TRBV4-3
cdr3_aa: CASSQETPAGANYGYTF
cdr3_nt: TGCGCCAGCAGCCAAGAAACCCCGGCAGGGGCTAACTATGGCTACACCTTC

d_call: TRBD1
j_call: TRBJ1-1
clone_size: NA
v_call: TRBV6-5
cdr3_aa: CASNTGGNTEAFF
cdr3_nt: TGTGCCAGCAATACAGGGGGGAACACTGAAGCTTTCTTT

d_call: NA
j_call: TRBJ1-4
clone_size: NA
v_call: TRBV12-3/TRBV12-4
cdr3_aa: CASDQGGGEKLFF
cdr3_nt: TGTGCCAGCGACCAGGGTGGAGGTGAAAAACTGTTTTTT

d_call: NA
j_call: TRBJ1-5
clone_size: NA
v_call: TRBV5-6
cdr3_aa: CASSIIDSNQPQHF
cdr3_nt: TGTGCCAGCAGTATAATTGACAGTAATCAGCCCCAGCATTTT

d_call: NA
j_call: TRBJ1-2
clone_size: NA
v_call: TRBV7-9
cdr3_aa: CASTQSRADSISYGYTF
cdr3_nt: TGTGCCAGCACCCAATCTCGCGCGGACAGCATCAGCTATGGCTACACCTTC

d_call: NA
j_call: TRBJ1-2
clone_size: NA
v_call: TRBV5-1
cdr3_aa: CASSLDPGRQGGNYGYTF
cdr3_nt: TGCGCCAGCAGCCTCGACCCAGGACGGCAGGGTGGGAACTATGGCTACACCTTC

d_call: NA
j_call: TRBJ1-2
clone_size: NA
v_call: TRBV7-2
cdr3_aa: CASSFSEGNYGYTF
cdr3_nt: TGTGCCAGCAGCTTTAGCGAGGGGAACTATGGCTACACCTTC

d_call: NA
j_call: TRBJ1-5
clone_size: once
v_call: TRBV15
cdr3_aa: CATSRQGGNQPQHF
cdr3_nt: TGTGCCACCAGCAGACAGGGCGGCAATCAGCCCCAGCATTTT

d_call: TRBD1
j_call: TRBJ1-2
clone_size: NA
v_call: TRBV29-1
cdr3_aa: CSVGGGGHYGYTF
cdr3_nt: TGCAGCGTTGGTGGAGGGGGCCACTATGGCTACACCTTC

d_call: TRBD2
j_call: TRBJ2-2
clone_size: once
v_call: TRBV10-3
cdr3_aa: CAIRGTSGDTGELFF
cdr3_nt: TGTGCCATCAGGGGGACTAGCGGCGACACCGGGGAGCTGTTTTTT

d_call: TRBD1
j_call: TRBJ1-2
clone_size: NA
v_call: TRBV6-5
cdr3_aa: CASSWRTGGWLF
cdr3_nt: TGTGCCAGCAGTTGGCGGACAGGGGGATGGCTTTTC

d_call: NA
j_call: TRBJ1-4
clone_size: NA
v_call: TRBV2
cdr3_aa: CASSPGQPRNEKLFF
cdr3_nt: TGTGCCAGCAGTCCCGGACAGCCACGTAATGAAAAACTGTTTTTT

d_call: NA
j_call: TRBJ1-5
clone_size: NA
v_call: TRBV27
cdr3_aa: CASSLYRADQPQHF
cdr3_nt: TGTGCCAGCAGTTTATACAGGGCGGATCAGCCCCAGCATTTT

d_call: NA
j_call: TRBJ2-7
clone_size: NA
v_call: TRBV18
cdr3_aa: CASSPFTNPGGEQYF
cdr3_nt: TGTGCCAGCTCACCCTTTACTAATCCCGGGGGCGAGCAGTACTTC

d_call: TRBD2
j_call: TRBJ2-7
clone_size: few
v_call: TRBV6-5
cdr3_aa: CASSYSGLAGAYEQYF
cdr3_nt: TGTGCCAGCAGTTACTCTGGACTAGCGGGAGCCTACGAGCAGTACTTC

d_call: NA
j_call: TRBJ1-2
clone_size: NA
v_call: TRBV6-5
cdr3_aa: CASSYSSGNYGYTF
cdr3_nt: TGTGCCAGCAGTTACTCGTCGGGTAACTATGGCTACACCTTC

d_call: TRBD2
j_call: TRBJ2-3
clone_size: NA
v_call: TRBV4-1
cdr3_aa: CASSPWGTSGSTDTQYF
cdr3_nt: TGCGCCAGCAGCCCTTGGGGGACTAGCGGATCCACAGATACGCAGTATTTT

d_call: NA
j_call: TRBJ2-7
clone_size: NA
v_call: TRBV7-2
cdr3_aa: CASSLAGGEGEQYF
cdr3_nt: TGTGCCAGCAGCTTAGCGGGGGGCGAAGGCGAGCAGTACTTC

d_call: NA
j_call: TRBJ1-6
clone_size: NA
v_call: TRBV4-3
cdr3_aa: CASSQEGRNSPLHF
cdr3_nt: TGCGCCAGCAGCCAAGAGGGCCGAAATTCACCCCTCCACTTT

d_call: NA
j_call: TRBJ2-7
clone_size: once
v_call: TRBV3-1/TRBV3-2
cdr3_aa: CASSQDRGYEQYF
cdr3_nt: TGTGCCAGCAGCCAAGACAGGGGTTACGAGCAGTACTTC

d_call: NA
j_call: TRBJ1-2
clone_size: few
v_call: TRBV5-6
cdr3_aa: CASSLTGANYGYTF
cdr3_nt: TGTGCCAGCAGCTTAACAGGAGCTAACTATGGCTACACCTTC

d_call: NA
j_call: TRBJ1-4
clone_size: NA
v_call: TRBV7-8
cdr3_aa: CASSFVFNEKLFF
cdr3_nt: TGTGCCAGCAGCTTCGTATTTAATGAAAAACTGTTTTTT

d_call: NA
j_call: TRBJ2-3
clone_size: NA
v_call: TRBV6-5
cdr3_aa: CASSYSLLYTQYF
cdr3_nt: TGTGCCAGCAGTTACTCGCTACTGTATACGCAGTATTTT

d_call: NA
j_call: TRBJ1-5
clone_size: NA
v_call: TRBV7-9
cdr3_aa: CASSLDLSWGQYSNQPQHF
cdr3_nt: TGTGCCAGCAGCTTGGACCTATCCTGGGGGCAGTATAGCAATCAGCCCCAGCATTTT

d_call: NA
j_call: TRBJ1-4
clone_size: NA
v_call: TRBV6-5
cdr3_aa: CASSYARAANEKLFF
cdr3_nt: TGTGCCAGCAGTTACGCTAGAGCTGCTAATGAAAAACTGTTTTTT

d_call: NA
j_call: TRBJ1-2
clone_size: once
v_call: TRBV5-1
cdr3_aa: CASRSTGYGYTF
cdr3_nt: TGCGCCAGCAGATCAACAGGCTATGGCTACACCTTC

d_call: NA
j_call: TRBJ2-2
clone_size: NA
v_call: TRBV9
cdr3_aa: CASSVGGAGFTGELFF
cdr3_nt: TGTGCCAGCAGCGTGGGGGGCGCCGGCTTTACCGGGGAGCTGTTTTTT

d_call: NA
j_call: TRBJ2-5
clone_size: NA
v_call: TRBV3-1/TRBV3-2
cdr3_aa: CASSQYGSTRQETQYF
cdr3_nt: TGTGCCAGCAGCCAATACGGTAGCACCCGACAAGAGACCCAGTACTTC

d_call: NA
j_call: TRBJ2-2
clone_size: NA
v_call: TRBV6-4
cdr3_aa: CASSRLGHGELFF
cdr3_nt: TGTGCCAGCAGCCGACTAGGCCACGGGGAGCTGTTTTTT

d_call: NA
j_call: TRBJ1-1
clone_size: NA
v_call: TRBV3-1/TRBV3-2
cdr3_aa: CASSPGIGAFF
cdr3_nt: TGTGCCAGCAGCCCAGGAATTGGAGCTTTCTTT

d_call: NA
j_call: TRBJ2-2
clone_size: NA
v_call: TRBV4-2
cdr3_aa: CASSQGAGANTGELFF
cdr3_nt: TGTGCCAGCAGCCAAGGGGCCGGGGCGAACACCGGGGAGCTGTTTTTT

d_call: NA
j_call: TRBJ1-4
clone_size: NA
v_call: TRBV6-4
cdr3_aa: CASSDSGANNEKLFF
cdr3_nt: TGTGCCAGCAGTGACTCGGGCGCGAATAATGAAAAACTGTTTTTT

d_call: NA
j_call: TRBJ1-2
clone_size: NA
v_call: TRBV28
cdr3_aa: CASSFVGPPYGYTF
cdr3_nt: TGTGCCAGCAGTTTTGTGGGACCCCCCTATGGCTACACCTTC

d_call: TRBD1
j_call: TRBJ2-3
clone_size: NA
v_call: TRBV5-1
cdr3_aa: CASSYGTGATSTDTQYF
cdr3_nt: TGCGCCAGCAGCTATGGGACAGGGGCAACTAGCACAGATACGCAGTATTTT